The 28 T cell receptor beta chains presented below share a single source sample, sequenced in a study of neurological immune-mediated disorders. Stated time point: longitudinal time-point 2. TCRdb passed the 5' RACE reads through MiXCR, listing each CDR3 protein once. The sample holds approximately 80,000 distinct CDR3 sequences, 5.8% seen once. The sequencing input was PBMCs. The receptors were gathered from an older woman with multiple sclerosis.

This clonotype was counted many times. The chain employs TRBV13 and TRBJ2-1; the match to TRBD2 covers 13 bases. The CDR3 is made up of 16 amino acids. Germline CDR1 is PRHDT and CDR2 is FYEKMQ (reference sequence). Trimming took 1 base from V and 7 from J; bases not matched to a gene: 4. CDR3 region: CASSLVGLAGDNEQFF. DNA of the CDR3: TGTGCCAGCAGCTTAGTCGGACTAGCGGGGGATAATGAGCAGTTCTTC. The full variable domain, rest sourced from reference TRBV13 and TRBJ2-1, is AAGVIQSPRHLIKEKRETATLKCYPIPRHDTVYWYQQGPGQDPQFLISFYEKMQSDKGSIPDRFSAQQFSDYHSELNMSSLELGDSALYFCASSLVGLAGDNEQFFGPGTRLTVL.

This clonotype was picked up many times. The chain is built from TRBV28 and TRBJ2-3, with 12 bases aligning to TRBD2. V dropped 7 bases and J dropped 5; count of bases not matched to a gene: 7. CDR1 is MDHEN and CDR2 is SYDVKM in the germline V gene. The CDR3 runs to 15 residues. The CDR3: CASTSGGAEEDTQYF. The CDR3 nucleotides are TGTGCCAGCACTAGCGGGGGGGCCGAGGAAGATACGCAGTATTTT.

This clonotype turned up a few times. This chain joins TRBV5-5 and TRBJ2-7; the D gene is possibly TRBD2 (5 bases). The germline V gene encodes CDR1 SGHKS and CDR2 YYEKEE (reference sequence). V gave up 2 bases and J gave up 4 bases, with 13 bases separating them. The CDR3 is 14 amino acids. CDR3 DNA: TGTGCCAGCAGCTTCCCGGGGAGTGTGTACGAGCAGTACTTC. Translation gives CASSFPGSVYEQYF.

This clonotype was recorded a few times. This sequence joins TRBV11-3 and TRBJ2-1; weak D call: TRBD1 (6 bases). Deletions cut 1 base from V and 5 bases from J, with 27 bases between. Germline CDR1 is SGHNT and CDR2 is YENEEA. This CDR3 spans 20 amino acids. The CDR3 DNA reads TGTGCCAGCAGCTTAGGACCTACTCTACGGACCACAGGGCCCCACAATGAGCAGTTCTTC. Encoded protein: CASSLGPTLRTTGPHNEQFF.

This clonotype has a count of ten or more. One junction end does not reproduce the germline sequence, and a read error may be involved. Written as DNA, the CDR3 is TGTGCCAGCAGTGACCCCCGAGGAGCCTGCGCCTTC. As protein: CASSDPRGACAF. This chain joins TRBV6-1 and TRBJ1-2, with D unclear. The germline V gene has CDR1 MNHNS and CDR2 SASEGT. CDR3 length equals 12 residues.

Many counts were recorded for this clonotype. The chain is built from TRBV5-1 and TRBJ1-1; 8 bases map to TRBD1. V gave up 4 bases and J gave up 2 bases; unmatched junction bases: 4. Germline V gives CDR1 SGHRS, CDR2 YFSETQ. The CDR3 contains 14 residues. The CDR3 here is CASSMTGDNTEAFF. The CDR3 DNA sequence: TGCGCCAGCAGCATGACAGGGGATAACACTGAAGCTTTCTTT. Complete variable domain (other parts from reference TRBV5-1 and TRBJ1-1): KAGVTQTPRYLIKTRGQQVTLSCSPISGHRSVSWYQQTPGQGLQFLFEYFSETQRNKGNFPGRFSGRQFSNSRSEMNVSTLELGDSALYLCASSMTGDNTEAFFGQGTRLTVV.

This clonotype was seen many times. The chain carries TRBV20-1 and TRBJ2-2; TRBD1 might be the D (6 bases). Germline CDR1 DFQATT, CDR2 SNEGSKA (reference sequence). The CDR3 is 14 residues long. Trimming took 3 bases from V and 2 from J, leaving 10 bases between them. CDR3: CSARTGENTGELFF. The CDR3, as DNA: TGCAGTGCTAGGACAGGAGAAAACACCGGGGAGCTGTTTTTT.

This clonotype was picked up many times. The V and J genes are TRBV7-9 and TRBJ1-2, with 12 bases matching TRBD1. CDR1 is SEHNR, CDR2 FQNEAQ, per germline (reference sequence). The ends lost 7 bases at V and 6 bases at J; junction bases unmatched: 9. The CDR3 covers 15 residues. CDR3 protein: CASTITGTGGDGYTF. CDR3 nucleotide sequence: TGTGCCAGCACCATTACCGGGACAGGGGGCGATGGCTACACCTTC.

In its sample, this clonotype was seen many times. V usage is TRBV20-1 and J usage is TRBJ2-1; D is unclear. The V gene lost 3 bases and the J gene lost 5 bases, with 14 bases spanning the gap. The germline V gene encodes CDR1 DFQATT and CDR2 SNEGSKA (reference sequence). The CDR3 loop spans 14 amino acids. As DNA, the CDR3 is TGCAGTGCTAGGGTGGGTTCCGCTAACAATGAGCAGTTCTTC. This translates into CSARVGSANNEQFF.

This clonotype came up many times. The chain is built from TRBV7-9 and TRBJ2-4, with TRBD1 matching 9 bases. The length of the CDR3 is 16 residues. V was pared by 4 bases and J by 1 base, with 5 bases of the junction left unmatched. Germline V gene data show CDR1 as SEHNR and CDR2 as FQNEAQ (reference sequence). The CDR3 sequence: CASSSQGAGAKNIQYF. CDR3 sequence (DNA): TGTGCCAGCAGCTCACAGGGGGCGGGTGCCAAAAACATTCAGTACTTC.

As DNA, the CDR3 is TGTGCCAGCTCACCAGGTGACGGTGGGGCAGATACGCAGTATTTT. It codes for CASSPGDGGADTQYF. This chain uses TRBV18 with TRBJ2-3; the D is unclear. The CDR3 consists of 15 residues. CDR1 is KGHSH and CDR2 is LQKENI in the germline V gene. V was shortened by 2 bases and J by 4 bases, with 13 bases between the two germline ends.

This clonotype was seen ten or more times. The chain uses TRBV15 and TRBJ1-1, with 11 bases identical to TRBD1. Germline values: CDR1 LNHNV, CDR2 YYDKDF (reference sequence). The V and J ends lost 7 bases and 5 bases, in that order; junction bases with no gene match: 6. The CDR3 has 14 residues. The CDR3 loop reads CATTDRGRGTEAFF. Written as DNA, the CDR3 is TGTGCCACCACGGACAGGGGGCGGGGAACTGAAGCTTTCTTT.

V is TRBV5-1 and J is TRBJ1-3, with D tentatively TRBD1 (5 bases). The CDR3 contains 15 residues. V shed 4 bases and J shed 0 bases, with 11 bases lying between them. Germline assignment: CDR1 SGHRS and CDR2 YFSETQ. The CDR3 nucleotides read TGCGCCAGCAGCGCGGGACTCCACTCTGGAAACACCATATATTTT. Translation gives CASSAGLHSGNTIYF.

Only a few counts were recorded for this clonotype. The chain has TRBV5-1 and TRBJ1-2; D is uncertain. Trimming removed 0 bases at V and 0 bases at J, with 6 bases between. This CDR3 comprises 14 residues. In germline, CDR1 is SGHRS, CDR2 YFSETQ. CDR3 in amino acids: CASSLDISNYGYTF. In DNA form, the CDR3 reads TGCGCCAGCAGCTTGGACATCTCTAACTATGGCTACACCTTC.

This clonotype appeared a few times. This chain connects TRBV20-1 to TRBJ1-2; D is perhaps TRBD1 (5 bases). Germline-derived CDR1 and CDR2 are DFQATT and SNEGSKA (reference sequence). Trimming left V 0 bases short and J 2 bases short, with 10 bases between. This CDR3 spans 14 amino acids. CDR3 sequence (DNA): TGCAGTGCTAGAGATAGATGGGGCAACTATGGCTACACCTTC. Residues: CSARDRWGNYGYTF.

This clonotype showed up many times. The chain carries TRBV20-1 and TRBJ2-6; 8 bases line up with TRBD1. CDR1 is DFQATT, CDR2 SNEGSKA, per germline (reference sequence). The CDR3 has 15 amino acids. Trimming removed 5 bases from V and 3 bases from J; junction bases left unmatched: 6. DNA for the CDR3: TGCAGTGCTGGACAGGGACGCCTTGGGGCCAACGTCCTGACTTTC. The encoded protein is CSAGQGRLGANVLTF.

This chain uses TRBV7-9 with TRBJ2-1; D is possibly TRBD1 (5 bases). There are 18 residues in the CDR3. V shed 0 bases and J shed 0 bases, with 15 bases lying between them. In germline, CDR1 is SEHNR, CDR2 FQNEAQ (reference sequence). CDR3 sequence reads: CASSLASRARYSYNEQFF. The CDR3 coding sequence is TGTGCCAGCAGCTTAGCATCCAGGGCCAGGTACTCCTACAATGAGCAGTTCTTC.

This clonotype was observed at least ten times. As DNA, the CDR3 is TGCGCCAGCAGTCCCCAGTTAGAGCAGTTCTTC. Translating it yields CASSPQLEQFF. The chain links TRBV10-1 to TRBJ2-1; D remains unclear. CDR3 length: 11 residues. V was shortened by 5 bases and J by 10 bases, with 9 bases between the two germline ends. Germline V gene sequence: CDR1 WNHNN, CDR2 SYGVQD (reference sequence).

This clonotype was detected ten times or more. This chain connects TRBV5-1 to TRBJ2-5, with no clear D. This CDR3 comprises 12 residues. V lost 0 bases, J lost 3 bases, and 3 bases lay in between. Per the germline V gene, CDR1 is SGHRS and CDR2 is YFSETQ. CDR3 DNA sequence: TGCGCCAGCAGCTTGGGGAAAGAGACCCAGTACTTC. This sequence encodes CASSLGKETQYF.

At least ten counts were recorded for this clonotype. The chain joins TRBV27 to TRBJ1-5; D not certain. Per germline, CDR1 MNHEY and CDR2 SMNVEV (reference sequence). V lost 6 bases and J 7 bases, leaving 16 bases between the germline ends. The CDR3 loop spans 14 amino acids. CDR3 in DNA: TGTGCCAGCAGGCCTTGGAGGGAAAAACAGCCCCAGCATTTT. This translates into CASRPWREKQPQHF.

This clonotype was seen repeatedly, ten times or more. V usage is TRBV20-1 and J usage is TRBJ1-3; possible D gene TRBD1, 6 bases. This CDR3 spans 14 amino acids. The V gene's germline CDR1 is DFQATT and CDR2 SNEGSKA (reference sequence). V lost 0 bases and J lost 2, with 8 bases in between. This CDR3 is CSAREGAAGNTIYF. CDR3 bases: TGCAGTGCTAGAGAGGGGGCGGCTGGAAACACCATATATTTT.

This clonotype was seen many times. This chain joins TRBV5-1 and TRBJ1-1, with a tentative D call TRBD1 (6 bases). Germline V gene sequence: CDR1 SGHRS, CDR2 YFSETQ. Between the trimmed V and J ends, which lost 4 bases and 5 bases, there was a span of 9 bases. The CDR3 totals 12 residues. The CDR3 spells CASSTTGTEAFF. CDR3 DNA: TGCGCCAGCAGCACAACAGGGACTGAAGCTTTCTTT. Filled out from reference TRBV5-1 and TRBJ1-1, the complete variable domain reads KAGVTQTPRYLIKTRGQQVTLSCSPISGHRSVSWYQQTPGQGLQFLFEYFSETQRNKGNFPGRFSGRQFSNSRSEMNVSTLELGDSALYLCASSTTGTEAFFGQGTRLTVV.

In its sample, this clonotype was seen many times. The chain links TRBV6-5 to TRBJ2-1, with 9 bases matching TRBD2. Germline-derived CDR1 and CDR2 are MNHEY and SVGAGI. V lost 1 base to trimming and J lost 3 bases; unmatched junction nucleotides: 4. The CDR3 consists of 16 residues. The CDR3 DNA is TGTGCCAGCAGTTACTTGCGGGGGGGCAACTACAATGAGCAGTTCTTC. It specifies CASSYLRGGNYNEQFF.

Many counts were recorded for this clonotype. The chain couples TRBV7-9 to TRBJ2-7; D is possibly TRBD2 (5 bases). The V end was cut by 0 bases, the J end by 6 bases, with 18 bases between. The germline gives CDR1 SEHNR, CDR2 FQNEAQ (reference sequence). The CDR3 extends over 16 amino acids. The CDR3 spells CASSLALKLVLGEQYF. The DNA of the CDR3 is TGTGCCAGCAGCTTAGCGCTAAAACTAGTGCTTGGCGAGCAGTACTTC.

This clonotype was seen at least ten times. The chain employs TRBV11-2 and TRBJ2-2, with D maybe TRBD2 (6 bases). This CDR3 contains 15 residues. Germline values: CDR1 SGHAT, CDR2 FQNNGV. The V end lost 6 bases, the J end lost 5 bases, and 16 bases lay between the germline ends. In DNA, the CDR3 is TGTGCCAGCAGAAGGGTCCCCCGGGGGACCGGGGAGCTGTTTTTT. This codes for CASRRVPRGTGELFF.

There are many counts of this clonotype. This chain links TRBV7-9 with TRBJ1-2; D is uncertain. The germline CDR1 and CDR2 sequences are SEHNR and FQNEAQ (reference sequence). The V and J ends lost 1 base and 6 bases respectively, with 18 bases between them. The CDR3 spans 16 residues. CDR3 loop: CASSLGAGTETHGYTF. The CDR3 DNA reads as TGTGCCAGCAGCTTAGGTGCTGGAACGGAGACCCATGGCTACACCTTC. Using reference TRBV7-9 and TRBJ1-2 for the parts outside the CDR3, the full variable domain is DTGVSQNPRHKITKRGQNVTFRCDPISEHNRLYWYRQTLGQGPEFLTYFQNEAQLEKSRLLSDRFSAERPKGSFSTLEIQRTEQGDSAMYLCASSLGAGTETHGYTFGSGTRLTVV.

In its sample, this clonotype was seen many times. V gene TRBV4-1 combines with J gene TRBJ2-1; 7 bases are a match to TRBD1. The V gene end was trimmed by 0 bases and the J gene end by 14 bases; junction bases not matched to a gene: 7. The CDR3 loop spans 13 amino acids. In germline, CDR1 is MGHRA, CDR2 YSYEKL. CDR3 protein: CASSQDHRGLEFF. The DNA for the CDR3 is TGCGCCAGCAGCCAAGACCACAGGGGATTGGAGTTCTTC.

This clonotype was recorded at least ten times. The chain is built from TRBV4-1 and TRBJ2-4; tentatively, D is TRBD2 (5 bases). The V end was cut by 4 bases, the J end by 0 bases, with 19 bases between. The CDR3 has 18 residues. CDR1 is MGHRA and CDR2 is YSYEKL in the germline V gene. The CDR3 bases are TGCGCCAGCAGCCCTCTTTGGGAGACAACGCTAGCCAAAAACATTCAGTACTTC. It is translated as CASSPLWETTLAKNIQYF.